Included here is one T cell receptor (beta chain) sequence, with context. As yet, its antigen is unknown. Germline lookup yields CDR1 SEHNR and CDR2 FQNEAQ (reference sequence). This CDR3 has 12 amino acids. With 5 bases removed from V and 6 bases from J, the gap between germline ends came to 8 bases. These data come from a study of T-cell reconstitution after alpha-beta-depleted transplantation in children. Study results and caveats: Some patients showed high day-60 TCRbeta diversity, which derived from surviving recipient T cells and thymic progenitors. Fresh T-cell production supplied most of the T-cell counts and diversity seen one year after transplant. Approximately two months post-transplant, alpha-beta T cells reportedly originated from several hundred expanded graft clones.

Unique molecular identifiers featured in how the TCRbeta library was prepared. One entry per CDR3 protein, called by TCRdb with MiXCR from the PCR reads. The profile shows about 420,000 distinct CDR3 sequences, 15% to 20% of them singletons. V gene TRBV7-9 combines with J gene TRBJ2-4, with D possibly being TRBD2 (6 bases). The sequence was obtained from a boy under three years old who had a stem cell transplant for Wiskott-Aldrich syndrome, so the T cells may come from the graft donor. Material: PBMCs, mostly from graft donor cells, obtained 360 days after TCRalphabeta/CD19-depleted stem cell transplant. CDR3 nucleotides: TGTGCCAGCAGCGGGGGGTTAAACATTCAGTACTTC. This codes for CASSGGLNIQYF.